The source of this TCR beta chain is a study of blood T cells in healthy people across ages. Study information: Capture via template switching afforded approximately one barcoded beta molecule per two T cells.

The germline CDR1 and CDR2 sequences are MNHEY and SMNVEV (reference sequence). V lost 8 bases and J lost 1, with 14 bases in between. The CDR3 consists of 14 residues. Each sample had at least 7 million PBMCs isolated. Sample-barcoded 5' priming and a J-beta primer mix drove a second PCR of 7 to 11 cycles. Through a template-switch adaptor with 12 random nucleotides, each cDNA molecule received a tag. MiXCR, run by TCRdb on the 5' RACE reads, gives a single entry per CDR3 protein. The sample records over a million distinct CDR3 sequences, around 45% being singletons. The V call is TRBV27, the J call TRBJ2-5; D is possibly TRBD1 (7 bases). Sequenced: blood. The sequence was collected from a woman between 55 and 75 years old in good health. The CDR3 sequence is CASGDWDSQETQYF. DNA of the CDR3: TGTGCCAGCGGGGACTGGGACAGCCAAGAGACCCAGTACTTC.